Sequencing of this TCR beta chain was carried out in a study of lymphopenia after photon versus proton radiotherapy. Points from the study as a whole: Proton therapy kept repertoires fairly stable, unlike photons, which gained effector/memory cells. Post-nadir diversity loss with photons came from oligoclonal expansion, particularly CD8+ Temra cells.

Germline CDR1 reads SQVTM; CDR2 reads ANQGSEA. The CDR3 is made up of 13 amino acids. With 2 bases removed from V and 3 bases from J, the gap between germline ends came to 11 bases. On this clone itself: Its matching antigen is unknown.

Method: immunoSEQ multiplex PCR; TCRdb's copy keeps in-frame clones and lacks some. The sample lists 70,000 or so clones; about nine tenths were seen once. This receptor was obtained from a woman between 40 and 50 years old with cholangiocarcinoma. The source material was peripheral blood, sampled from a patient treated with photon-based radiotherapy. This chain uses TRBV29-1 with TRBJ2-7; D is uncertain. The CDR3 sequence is CSVETDVRYEQYF. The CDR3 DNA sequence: TGCAGCGTTGAAACGGACGTTCGCTACGAGCAGTACTTC.